This T cell receptor beta chain originates from a study of CD8+ T cells in alopecia areata. A word on this clone: Its antigen is undetermined.

Study results and caveats: Scalp clonality and expanded CD8+ clones among the top 100 showed significant decreases with tofacitinib.

The sequencing template was cDNA reverse transcribed from extracted RNA. Sequencing used immunoSEQ multiplex PCR; TCRdb keeps in-frame clones, though not all of them. The table has about 200,000 clones, 58% seen once. With V trimmed by 7 bases and J by 5 bases, 15 bases remained unmatched. From germline, CDR1 is SGHTA and CDR2 FQGNSA. This CDR3 has 16 amino acids. Indicated treatment: oral pan-JAK inhibitor, 5-10 mg twice daily. The receptor's source is a human donor with alopecia areata. The specimen comprised CD4+ T cells sorted from blood, sampled at week 24, from a patient treated with tofacitinib. The genes are TRBV7-2 and TRBJ2-5; 8 bases fit TRBD2. In DNA form, the CDR3 reads TGTGCCAGCAACAGAGCGCCGAGCGGGGGCGGGGAGACCCAGTACTTC. Amino acid sequence: CASNRAPSGGGETQYF.